The T cell receptor beta chain described here comes from a study of somatic mutations in cytotoxic T cells in rheumatoid arthritis. The overall study: No treatment had yet been given when patient blood (around 33 ml EDTA) was drawn, right after diagnosis.

Germline lookup yields CDR1 LGHNA and CDR2 YNFKEQ. V was cut by 0 bases and J by 1 base, with 4 bases left in between. This CDR3 has 14 residues. Broader study findings: Exceedance of 20% of CD8+ cells by the largest CD8+ clone occurred in 8 of 65 patients. Rising age went with increasing CD8+ clonality in rheumatoid arthritis patients; healthy controls showed no such increase.

This clone has just a few counts. The antigen is unknown. The table came from immunoSEQ multiplex PCR; TCRdb's copy has only in-frame clones and leaves some out. The top ten hold 11% of the sample, which has tens of thousands of clones, about 83% seen once. Sequencing used CD8+ T cells sorted from blood. The TCR sequence derives from an adult with rheumatoid arthritis. This chain connects TRBV4-2 to TRBJ1-5; D gene unclear. CDR3 in DNA: TGTGCCAGCAGCCAAGAAGCAAGCAATCAGCCCCAGCATTTT. Its translation is CASSQEASNQPQHF.